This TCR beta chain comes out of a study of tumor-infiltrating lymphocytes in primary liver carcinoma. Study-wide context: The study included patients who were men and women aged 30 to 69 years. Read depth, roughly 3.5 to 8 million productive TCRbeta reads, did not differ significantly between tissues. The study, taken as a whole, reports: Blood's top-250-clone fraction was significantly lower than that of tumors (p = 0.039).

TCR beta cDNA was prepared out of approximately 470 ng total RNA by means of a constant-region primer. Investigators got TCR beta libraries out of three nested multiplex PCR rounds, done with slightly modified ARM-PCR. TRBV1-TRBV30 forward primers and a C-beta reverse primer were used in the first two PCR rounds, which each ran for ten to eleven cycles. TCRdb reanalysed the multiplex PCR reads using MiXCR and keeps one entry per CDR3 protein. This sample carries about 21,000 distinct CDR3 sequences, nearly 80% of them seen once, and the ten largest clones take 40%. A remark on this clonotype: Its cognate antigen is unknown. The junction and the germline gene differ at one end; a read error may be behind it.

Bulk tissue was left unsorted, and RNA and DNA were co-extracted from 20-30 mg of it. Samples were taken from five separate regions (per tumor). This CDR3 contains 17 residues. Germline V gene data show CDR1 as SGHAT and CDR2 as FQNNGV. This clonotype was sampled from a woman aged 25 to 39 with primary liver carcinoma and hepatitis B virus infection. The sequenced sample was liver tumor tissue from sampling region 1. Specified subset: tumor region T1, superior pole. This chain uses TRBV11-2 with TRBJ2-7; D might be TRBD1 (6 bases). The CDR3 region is CAGSQIRGADPCNEQCF. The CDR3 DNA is TGTGCCGGCAGTCAGATCAGGGGAGCCGATCCCTGCAACGAGCAGTGCTTC. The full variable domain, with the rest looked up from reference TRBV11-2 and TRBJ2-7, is EAGVAQSPRYKIIEKRQSVAFWCNPISGHATLYWYQQILGQGPKLLIQFQNNGVVDDSQLPKDRFSAERLKGVDSTLKIQPAKLEDSAVYLCAGSQIRGADPCNEQCFGPGTRLTVT.